The TCR beta chain under discussion was sequenced for a study of shared clonotypes between healthy human individuals. Losses at the gene ends were 3 bases for V and 9 bases for J; bases not matched to a gene: 11. This CDR3 has 16 amino acids. Assay: immunoSEQ multiplex PCR; the TCRdb copy retains only in-frame clones and omits some. The repertoire holds hundreds of thousands of clones, around 73% seen once, with 1.5% to 2% in the top ten. The V call is TRBV5-3, the J call TRBJ2-1; 11 bases line up with TRBD2. TRBV5-3 counts as an open reading frame of uncertain function. This clonotype originated in a woman aged 25 to 39 in good health. Sequencing was performed on memory CD4+ T cells sorted from blood. This sample's subset: CD45RA-negative fraction. The CDR3 DNA sequence: TGTGCCAGAAGCTCCACCGGGACTAGCGGTTTGTTTGAGCAGTTCTTC. This gives the protein CARSSTGTSGLFEQFF.